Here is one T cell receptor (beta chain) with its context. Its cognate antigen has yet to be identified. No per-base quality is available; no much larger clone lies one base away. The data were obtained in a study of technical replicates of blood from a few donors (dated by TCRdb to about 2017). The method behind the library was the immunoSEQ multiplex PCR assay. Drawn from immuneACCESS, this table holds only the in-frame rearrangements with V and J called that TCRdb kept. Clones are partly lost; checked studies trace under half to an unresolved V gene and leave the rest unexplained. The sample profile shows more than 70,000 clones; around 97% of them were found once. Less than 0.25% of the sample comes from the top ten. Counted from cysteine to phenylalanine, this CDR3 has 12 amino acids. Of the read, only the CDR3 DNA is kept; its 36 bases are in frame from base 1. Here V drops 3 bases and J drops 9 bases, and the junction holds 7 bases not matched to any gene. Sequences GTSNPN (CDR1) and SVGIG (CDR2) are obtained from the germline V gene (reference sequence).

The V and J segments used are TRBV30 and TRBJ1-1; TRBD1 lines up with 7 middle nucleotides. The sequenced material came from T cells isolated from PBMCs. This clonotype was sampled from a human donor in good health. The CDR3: CAWRDPGQKAFF. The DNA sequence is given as TGTGCCTGGAGGGACCCGGGACAGAAAGCTTTCTTT.